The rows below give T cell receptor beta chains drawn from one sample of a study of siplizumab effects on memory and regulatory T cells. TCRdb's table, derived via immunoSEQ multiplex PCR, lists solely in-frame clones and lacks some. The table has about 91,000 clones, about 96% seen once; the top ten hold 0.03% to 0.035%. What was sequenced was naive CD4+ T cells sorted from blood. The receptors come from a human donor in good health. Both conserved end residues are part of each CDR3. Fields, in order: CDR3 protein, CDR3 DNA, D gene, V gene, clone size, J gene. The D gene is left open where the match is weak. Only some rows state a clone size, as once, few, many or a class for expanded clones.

CDR3: CASSTTGTILF
DNA: TGTGCCAGCAGTACCACCGGGACTATACTCTTC
D: TRBD2
V: TRBV6-6
size: NA
J: TRBJ2-1

CDR3: CASSSVINEQFF
DNA: TGTGCCAGCTCCTCGGTTATCAATGAGCAGTTCTTC
D: NA
V: TRBV12-5
size: NA
J: TRBJ2-1

CDR3: CASSLNLGQGAFGYTF
DNA: TGTGCCAGCAGTTTAAATTTAGGGCAGGGGGCTTTTGGCTACACCTTC
D: TRBD1
V: TRBV27
size: NA
J: TRBJ1-2

CDR3: CASSLGDPSTDTQYF
DNA: TGTGCCAGCAGCTTGGGGGACCCTTCCACAGATACGCAGTATTTT
D: NA
V: TRBV5-4
size: NA
J: TRBJ2-3

CDR3: CAWSSRFRSPANSPLHF
DNA: TGTGCCTGGAGTAGCCGTTTCAGGTCTCCGGCTAATTCACCCCTCCACTTT
D: NA
V: TRBV30
size: NA
J: TRBJ1-6

CDR3: CASKPRTESYEQYF
DNA: TGCGCCAGCAAGCCCCGGACGGAATCCTACGAGCAGTACTTC
D: NA
V: TRBV5-1
size: once
J: TRBJ2-7

CDR3: CASSSPLGGNSYEQYF
DNA: TGTGCCAGCAGCTCCCCCCTTGGGGGGAACTCCTACGAGCAGTACTTC
D: NA
V: TRBV7-2
size: NA
J: TRBJ2-7

CDR3: CASSPREISAEAFF
DNA: TGTGCCAGTAGTCCCAGGGAAATAAGCGCTGAAGCTTTCTTT
D: NA
V: TRBV19
size: NA
J: TRBJ1-1

CDR3: CASSIPGYGYTF
DNA: TGTGCCAGTAGTATACCAGGCTATGGCTACACCTTC
D: NA
V: TRBV19
size: NA
J: TRBJ1-2

CDR3: CASSEQVTNTEAFF
DNA: TGTGCCAGCAGCGAACAGGTAACGAACACTGAAGCTTTCTTT
D: NA
V: TRBV7-2
size: NA
J: TRBJ1-1

CDR3: CASSFLDRRNTIYF
DNA: TGTGCCAGCAGCTTCCTGGACAGGAGAAACACCATATATTTT
D: TRBD1
V: TRBV7-9
size: NA
J: TRBJ1-3

CDR3: CASSLNQPQHF
DNA: TGTGCCAGCAGTCTTAATCAGCCCCAGCATTTT
D: NA
V: TRBV28
size: NA
J: TRBJ1-5

CDR3: CASSLGPPSNQPQHF
DNA: TGTGCCAGCAGCTTGGGACCACCTAGCAATCAGCCCCAGCATTTT
D: NA
V: TRBV5-6
size: NA
J: TRBJ1-5

CDR3: CASSPLKGQGSYEQYF
DNA: TGTGCCAGCTCACCACTAAAGGGACAGGGGTCCTACGAGCAGTACTTC
D: TRBD1
V: TRBV18
size: NA
J: TRBJ2-7

CDR3: CASSFWAQGEYEQYF
DNA: TGTGCCAGCAGCTTTTGGGCACAGGGCGAGTACGAGCAGTACTTC
D: NA
V: TRBV11-2
size: NA
J: TRBJ2-7

CDR3: CASSYSLGGRDNEQFF
DNA: TGTGCCAGCAGTTACTCGTTAGGGGGGAGGGACAATGAGCAGTTCTTC
D: NA
V: TRBV6-6
size: once
J: TRBJ2-1

CDR3: CASSLSSANVLTF
DNA: TGTGCCAGCAGCCTCTCCTCGGCCAACGTCCTGACTTTC
D: NA
V: TRBV14
size: NA
J: TRBJ2-6

CDR3: CSVIPSAGEKLFF
DNA: TGCAGCGTTATCCCCTCGGCGGGTGAAAAACTGTTTTTT
D: NA
V: TRBV29-1
size: once
J: TRBJ1-4

CDR3: CASSFTSGAGDTQYF
DNA: TGTGCCAGCAGTTTTACTAGCGGGGCCGGGGATACGCAGTATTTT
D: TRBD2
V: TRBV6-1
size: once
J: TRBJ2-3

CDR3: CASSQWSPNSPLHF
DNA: TGCGCCAGCAGCCAATGGAGTCCTAATTCACCCCTCCACTTT
D: NA
V: TRBV4-1
size: NA
J: TRBJ1-6

CDR3: CAWSVMAGQYF
DNA: TGTGCCTGGAGTGTAATGGCAGGGCAGTACTTC
D: NA
V: TRBV30
size: NA
J: TRBJ2-7

CDR3: CAISESTGTSGGGNEQFF
DNA: TGTGCCATCAGTGAGTCAACCGGGACTAGCGGGGGGGGAAATGAGCAGTTCTTC
D: TRBD2
V: TRBV10-3
size: NA
J: TRBJ2-1

CDR3: CASTKRRGETQYF
DNA: TGTGCCAGCACCAAGAGGCGGGGAGAGACCCAGTACTTC
D: NA
V: TRBV2
size: NA
J: TRBJ2-5

CDR3: CASSSIPTVTDTQYF
DNA: TGTGCCAGCAGTTCGATACCGACAGTAACAGATACGCAGTATTTT
D: NA
V: TRBV27
size: NA
J: TRBJ2-3